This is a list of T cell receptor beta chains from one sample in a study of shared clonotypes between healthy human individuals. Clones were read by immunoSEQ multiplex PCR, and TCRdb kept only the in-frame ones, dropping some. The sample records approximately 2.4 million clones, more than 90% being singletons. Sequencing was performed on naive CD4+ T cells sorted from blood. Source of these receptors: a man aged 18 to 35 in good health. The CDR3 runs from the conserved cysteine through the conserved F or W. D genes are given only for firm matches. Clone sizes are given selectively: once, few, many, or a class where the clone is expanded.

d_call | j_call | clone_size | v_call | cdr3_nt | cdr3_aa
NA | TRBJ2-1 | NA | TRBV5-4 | TGTGCCAGCACCCTGGCCCTCAGCTCCTACAATGAGCAGTTCTTC | CASTLALSSYNEQFF
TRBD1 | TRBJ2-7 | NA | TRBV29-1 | TGCAGCGTCCCCACCCGGGACAGAAACTACGAGCAGTACTTC | CSVPTRDRNYEQYF
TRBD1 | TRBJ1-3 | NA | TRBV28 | TGTGCCAGTGGGACAGCTGCTGGAAACACCATATATTTT | CASGTAAGNTIYF
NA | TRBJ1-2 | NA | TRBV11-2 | TGTGCCAGCAGTCCCCCGGGCCCCGCAGGCTACACCTTC | CASSPPGPAGYTF
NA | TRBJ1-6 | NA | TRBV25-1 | TGTGCCAGCAGTGACCCTGCCTCCTATAATTCACCCCTCCACTTT | CASSDPASYNSPLHF
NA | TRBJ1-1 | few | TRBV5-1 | TGCGCCAGCAGCTTAGGGAGCACTGAAGCTTTCTTT | CASSLGSTEAFF
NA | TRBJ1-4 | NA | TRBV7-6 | TGTGCCAGCAGCCAACAGGGATCTAATGAAAAACTGTTTTTT | CASSQQGSNEKLFF
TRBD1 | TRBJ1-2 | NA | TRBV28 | TGTGCCAGCAGTTTATCTCAGGGGGGCGGCTACACCTTC | CASSLSQGGGYTF
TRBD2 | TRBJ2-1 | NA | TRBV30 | TGTGCCTGGAGTGGGCGGGGGGCTAGGCAGTTCTTC | CAWSGRGARQFF
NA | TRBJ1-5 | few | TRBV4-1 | TGCGCCAGCAGCCAGGGACGATACAATCAGCCCCAGCATTTT | CASSQGRYNQPQHF
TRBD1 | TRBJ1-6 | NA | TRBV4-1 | TGCGCCAGCAGCCGCCGGACAGGGGCGGATTCACCCCTCCACTTT | CASSRRTGADSPLHF
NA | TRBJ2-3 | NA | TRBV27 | TGTGCCAGCAGTTTAGGAGTGGGAAGTGGTACGCAGTATTTT | CASSLGVGSGTQYF
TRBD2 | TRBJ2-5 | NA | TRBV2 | TGTGCCAGCAGTGAGATGACAGCGGGAGGGGGAGAGACCCAGTACTTC | CASSEMTAGGGETQYF
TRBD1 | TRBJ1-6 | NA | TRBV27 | TGTGCCAGCAGTTTAGGGACAGGCTTCGGGGCACCCCTCCACTTT | CASSLGTGFGAPLHF
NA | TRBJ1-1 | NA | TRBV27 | TGTGCCAGCAGTTTAGGATCCGGGTACACTGAAGCTTTCTTT | CASSLGSGYTEAFF
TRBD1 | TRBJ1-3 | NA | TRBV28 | TGTGCCAGCAGCCGGGACAGCCGATTAACCCAGAGCTCTGGAAACACCATATATTTT | CASSRDSRLTQSSGNTIYF
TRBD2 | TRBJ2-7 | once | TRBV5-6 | TGTGCCAGCAGCTTGGGACTAGCGGGAGGGCCGCAGCAGTACTTC | CASSLGLAGGPQQYF
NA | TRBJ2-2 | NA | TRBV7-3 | TGTGCCAGCAGCCTACTCGGGCCCACCGGGGAGCTGTTTTTT | CASSLLGPTGELFF
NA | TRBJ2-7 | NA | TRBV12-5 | TGTGCTAGTGGTTTGGCCCCCGACAGTCATACGAGGTACGAGCAGTACTTC | CASGLAPDSHTRYEQYF
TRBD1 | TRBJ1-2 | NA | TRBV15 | TGTGCCACCGATAACAGGGGGCGCGACTATGGCTACACCTTC | CATDNRGRDYGYTF
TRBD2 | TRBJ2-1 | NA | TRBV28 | TGTGCCAGCACCTTTAGCGGGGGGGTGCCAAATGAGCAGTTCTTC | CASTFSGGVPNEQFF
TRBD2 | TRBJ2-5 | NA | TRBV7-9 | TGTGCCAGCAGCTTAGGGACTAGCGCAGAGGTGTCGACCCAGTACTTC | CASSLGTSAEVSTQYF
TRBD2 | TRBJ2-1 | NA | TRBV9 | TGTGCCAGCAGCGTACAACCGGGACTAGCGGACAATGAGCAGTTCTTC | CASSVQPGLADNEQFF
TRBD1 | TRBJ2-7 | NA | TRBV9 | TGTGCCAGCAGCGTATTGGGACAGTCCTACGAGCAGTACTTC | CASSVLGQSYEQYF
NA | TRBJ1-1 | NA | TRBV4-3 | TGCGCCAGCAGCCAAGAGCTCCAAGGAGCTGAAGCTTTCTTT | CASSQELQGAEAFF
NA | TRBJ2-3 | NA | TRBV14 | TGTGCCAGCAGCCAAGATCCCCGAGGTACGCAGTATTTT | CASSQDPRGTQYF
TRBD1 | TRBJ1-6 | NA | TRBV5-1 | TGCGCCAGCAGCGTACAGGGGAATAATTCACCCCTCCACTTT | CASSVQGNNSPLHF
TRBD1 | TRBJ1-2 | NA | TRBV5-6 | TGTGCCAGCAGCCCGGCTAAGCAGGGGGCCAACTATGGCTACACCTTC | CASSPAKQGANYGYTF
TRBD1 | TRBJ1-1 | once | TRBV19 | TGTGCCAGTAGTATAAAACAGGGGCAAAGGGCTGAAGCTTTCTTT | CASSIKQGQRAEAFF